Each of the 29 T cell receptor beta chains below was sequenced from the same sample in a study of CD8 T cells in ankylosing spondylitis. MiXCR was run by TCRdb on the 5' RACE reads, yielding one entry per CDR3 protein. Of roughly 260,000 distinct CDR3 sequences in the sample, around 19% were seen once. The sample consisted of blood, either unsorted or a sorted T cell fraction (not recorded which). The receptor set was obtained from a male donor with ankylosing spondylitis or in good health (not recorded which).

The chain uses TRBV7-2 and TRBJ1-3; D unclear. The CDR3 spans 13 residues. V lost 2 bases, J lost 1 base, and 3 bases lay in between. Per germline, CDR1 SGHTA and CDR2 FQGNSA. The CDR3 loop is CASSLLSGNTIYF. CDR3 coding DNA: TGTGCCAGCAGCTTATTGTCTGGAAACACCATATATTTT.

This clonotype rates as large (0.1 to 1%). The J gene is TRBJ1-4, the V gene TRBV7-8; TRBD1 aligns across 7 bases. The CDR3 has 15 amino acids. Germline trimming cut 2 bases from V and 3 bases from J; bases unmatched to any gene: 3. Per germline, CDR1 SGHVS and CDR2 FQNEAQ. CDR3 sequence: CASSLIGGANEKLFF. CDR3 nucleotides: TGTGCCAGCAGCTTAATAGGGGGCGCTAATGAAAAACTGTTTTTT.

V gene TRBV4-2 combines with J gene TRBJ2-2; a possible D gene is TRBD2 (5 bases). The germline gives CDR1 LGHNA, CDR2 YNFKEQ. Trimming removed 8 bases at V and 7 bases at J, with 20 bases between. The CDR3 loop spans 15 amino acids. Here the CDR3 reads CASVLDPLRGGELFF. The CDR3 DNA reads as TGTGCCAGCGTACTAGATCCCCTTCGAGGCGGGGAGCTGTTTTTT.

This clonotype was seen more than once but under ten times. The J gene is TRBJ2-1, the V gene TRBV11-2; 13 nucleotides line up with TRBD2. The germline V gene has CDR1 SGHAT and CDR2 FQNNGV. The CDR3 loop spans 15 amino acids. Losses at the gene ends were 4 bases for V and 8 bases for J; bases not matched to a gene: 5. The CDR3 spells CASSSGLAGFYEQFF. The CDR3 coding sequence is TGTGCCAGCAGCTCGGGACTAGCGGGGTTCTATGAGCAGTTCTTC.

The genes are TRBV6-5 and TRBJ1-5; D is possibly TRBD1 (6 bases). Germline values: CDR1 MNHEY, CDR2 SVGAGI. The V end was cut by 2 bases, the J end by 7 bases, with 12 bases between. This CDR3 region has 14 residues. The CDR3 DNA sequence: TGTGCCAGCAGTTACCGGGGGGCGGAGCAGCCCCAGCATTTT. Translated, it gives CASSYRGAEQPQHF.

The table lists this clonotype with a few counts. The genes are TRBV12-3 or TRBV12-4 and TRBJ1-3; D remains ambiguous. This CDR3 contains 16 residues. V lost 6 bases to trimming and J lost 0 bases, with 15 bases between them. The CDR3 nucleotides read TGTGCCAGCAGGACGTATGACGGGCCCTCTGGAAACACCATATATTTT. This encodes CASRTYDGPSGNTIYF.

The sample holds many counts of this clonotype. The J gene is TRBJ2-3, the V gene TRBV12-3 or TRBV12-4; 8 bases are shared with TRBD2. The CDR3 spans 14 residues. With V trimmed by 10 bases and J by 0 bases, 6 bases remained unmatched. This chain's CDR3 is CATNSGTSTDTQYF. In nucleotides, the CDR3 is TGTGCCACGAATAGCGGGACTAGCACAGATACGCAGTATTTT.

This clonotype turned up a few times. The V and J genes are TRBV20-1 and TRBJ2-3; TRBD1 is a possible D gene (5 bases). Trimming cost V 6 bases and J 7 bases, with 11 bases left between them. CDR3 length: 11 amino acids. Germline V gene lookup returns CDR1 DFQATT and CDR2 SNEGSKA (reference sequence). The DNA for the CDR3 is TGCAGTGCCAAGCAGGGATATACGCAGTATTTT. Amino acid sequence: CSAKQGYTQYF.

At least ten counts were recorded for this clonotype. This sequence joins TRBV20-1 and TRBJ1-5; 9 bases fit TRBD1. V lost 0 bases and J lost 4; bases outside the gene matches: 4. The CDR3 runs to 15 residues. Germline CDR1 and CDR2: DFQATT and SNEGSKA (reference sequence). Written as DNA, the CDR3 is TGCAGTGCTAGAGATCGACAGGGGGGTAATCAGCCCCAGCATTTT. It is translated as CSARDRQGGNQPQHF.

This clonotype was counted a few times. The J gene is TRBJ2-1, the V gene TRBV11-2; TRBD2 matches at 9 bases. Germline CDR1 is SGHAT and CDR2 is FQNNGV. V shed 0 bases and J 6 bases; nucleotides not matched to a gene: 9. The CDR3 is 17 residues long. This CDR3 reads CASSLELAGYPFNEQFF. CDR3 bases: TGTGCCAGCAGCTTAGAGCTAGCGGGGTATCCTTTCAATGAGCAGTTCTTC. Full variable domain (rest looked up from reference TRBV11-2 and TRBJ2-1): EAGVAQSPRYKIIEKRQSVAFWCNPISGHATLYWYQQILGQGPKLLIQFQNNGVVDDSQLPKDRFSAERLKGVDSTLKIQPAKLEDSAVYLCASSLELAGYPFNEQFFGPGTRLTVL.

The genes are TRBV11-2 and TRBJ2-2; D is perhaps TRBD1 or TRBD2 (5 bases each). Germline V gene sequence: CDR1 SGHAT, CDR2 FQNNGV. The CDR3 totals 15 residues. V lost 4 bases to trimming and J lost 4 bases, with 13 bases between them. The CDR3 sequence: CASSSTGTSTGELFF. For the CDR3, the DNA is TGTGCCAGCAGCTCAACCGGGACCTCCACCGGGGAGCTGTTTTTT.

The genes are TRBV9 and TRBJ2-3; D gene ambiguous. The germline gives CDR1 SGDLS, CDR2 YYNGEE. The CDR3 is made up of 17 amino acids. The V end was cut by 0 bases, the J end by 7 bases, with 21 bases between. CDR3 residues: CASSVGDTMGGTNTQYF. CDR3 DNA: TGTGCCAGCAGCGTAGGTGACACGATGGGTGGAACAAATACGCAGTATTTT.

The rearrangement uses TRBV9 and TRBJ2-2, with D tentatively TRBD2 (6 bases). V lost 0 bases to trimming and J lost 0 bases, with 9 bases between them. CDR1 SGDLS and CDR2 YYNGEE come from the germline V gene. The CDR3 runs 16 residues. CDR3 in amino acids: CASSVGVAANTGELFF. The DNA for the CDR3 is TGTGCCAGCAGCGTAGGGGTAGCGGCGAACACCGGGGAGCTGTTTTTT. The entire variable domain, with the rest obtained from reference TRBV9 and TRBJ2-2, is as follows: DSGVTQTPKHLITATGQRVTLRCSPRSGDLSVYWYQQSLDQGLQFLIQYYNGEERAKGNILERFSAQQFPDLHSELNLSSLELGDSALYFCASSVGVAANTGELFFGEGSRLTVL.

The CDR3 reads CASSPAGSTDTQYF. The DNA for the CDR3 is TGTGCCAGCAGCCCAGCGGGATCCACAGATACGCAGTATTTT. The rearrangement links TRBV7-8 to TRBJ2-3, with 7 positions matching TRBD2. V lost 5 bases, J lost 2 bases, and 4 bases stayed unmatched. CDR3 size: 14 residues. Germline CDR1 is SGHVS and CDR2 is FQNEAQ. Variable domain in full (rest from reference TRBV7-8 and TRBJ2-3): GAGVSQSPRYKVAKRGQDVALRCDPISGHVSLFWYQQALGQGPEFLTYFQNEAQLDKSGLPSDRFFAERPEGSVSTLKIQRTQQEDSAVYLCASSPAGSTDTQYFGPGTRLTVL.

There are a few counts of this clonotype. Mismatch with germline at one junction end may stem from a read error. V and J are TRBV20-1 and TRBJ1-6; D might be TRBD1 (5 bases). There are 17 residues in the CDR3. Germline V gene lookup returns CDR1 DFQATT and CDR2 SNEGSKA (reference sequence). CDR3 sequence reads: CCARDQGTSSYNSPLHF. As DNA, the CDR3 is TGCTGTGCTAGAGATCAGGGTACGAGCTCCTATAATTCACCCCTCCACTTT.

The chain is built from TRBV5-6 and TRBJ2-7; D unresolved. V was cut by 10 bases and J by 0 bases, with 8 bases left in between. The CDR3 has 11 residues. Germline CDR1 SGHDT, CDR2 YYEEEE. CDR3 sequence reads: CAGDNSYEQYV. DNA for the CDR3: TGTGCCGGAGACAACTCCTACGAGCAGTACGTC.

This clonotype was detected many times. The V and J genes are TRBV12-3 or TRBV12-4 and TRBJ1-5; D not resolved. With 1 base removed from V and 4 bases from J, the gap between germline ends came to 8 bases. The CDR3 sequence is 14 residues long. In nucleotides, the CDR3 is TGTGCCAGCAGTTTAGGGTCAGAGAATCAGCCCCAGCATTTT. It translates to CASSLGSENQPQHF.

The chain uses TRBV5-1 and TRBJ2-1; the D gene is possibly TRBD2 (5 bases). The germline gives CDR1 SGHRS, CDR2 YFSETQ. V lost 0 bases to trimming and J lost 6 bases, with 16 bases between them. The CDR3 covers 16 residues. The DNA of the CDR3 is TGCGCCAGCAGCTTGGTGGCGAGAGGGCCTGGCAATGAGCAGTTCTTC. This encodes CASSLVARGPGNEQFF.

This clonotype was seen more than once but under ten times. CDR3 nucleotides: TGTGCCATCAGTGGGGGGTCAGATACGCAGTATTTT. Residues: CAISGGSDTQYF. The chain joins TRBV10-3 to TRBJ2-3; either TRBD1 or TRBD2 may supply D (5 bases each). Germline V lookup: CDR1 ENHRY, CDR2 SYGVKD. The CDR3 has 12 residues. Trimming removed 4 bases from V and 4 bases from J, with 6 bases in between.

This clonotype showed up just a few times. This chain links TRBV25-1 with TRBJ2-5; D gene unclear. CDR1 and CDR2 from the germline V gene are MGHDK and SYGVNS. This CDR3 spans 14 amino acids. With 3 bases removed from V and 2 bases from J, the gap between germline ends came to 10 bases. CDR3 nucleotide sequence: TGTGCCAGCAGTGAGTACAGATCACAAGAGACCCAGTACTTC. This gives the protein CASSEYRSQETQYF.

V is TRBV30 and J is TRBJ2-2; D unclear. The germline V gene has CDR1 GTSNPN and CDR2 SVGIG (reference sequence). V lost 5 bases and J lost 0, with 4 bases in between. The length of the CDR3 is 12 residues. CDR3 DNA sequence: TGTGCCTGGGCGTCGAACACCGGGGAGCTGTTTTTT. It encodes CAWASNTGELFF.

The V call is TRBV18, the J call TRBJ2-1, with D possibly matching TRBD2 (6 bases). The V end lost 2 bases, the J end lost 6 bases, and 11 bases lay between the germline ends. This CDR3 spans 14 amino acids. Germline V gene sequence: CDR1 KGHSH, CDR2 LQKENI. In DNA form, the CDR3 reads TGTGCCAGCTCACCAACCGGGACTTTCAATGAGCAGTTCTTC. It specifies CASSPTGTFNEQFF.

The rearrangement joins TRBV29-1 to TRBJ2-1; D is unclear. Trimming left V 4 bases short and J 6 bases short, with 16 bases between. CDR1 and CDR2 from the germline V gene are SQVTM and ANQGSEA. The CDR3 consists of 14 residues. CDR3 loop: CSVGVASSFNEQFF. The CDR3 coding sequence is TGCAGCGTTGGGGTCGCTTCTTCTTTCAATGAGCAGTTCTTC.

This clonotype was observed a handful of times. The chain joins TRBV5-1 to TRBJ2-4; 7 nucleotides agree with TRBD1. Per the germline V gene, CDR1 is SGHRS and CDR2 is YFSETQ. The trim removed 0 bases at V and 9 bases at J, leaving 3 bases unmatched. This CDR3 has 13 amino acids. CDR3 protein: CASSLVQGSIQYF. CDR3 nucleotides: TGCGCCAGCAGCTTGGTACAGGGGTCCATTCAGTACTTC.

There are a few counts of this clonotype. This sequence joins TRBV20-1 and TRBJ2-3; D is perhaps TRBD1 or TRBD2 (5 bases each). CDR3 length: 15 amino acids. Germline CDR1 DFQATT, CDR2 SNEGSKA (reference sequence). Trimming stripped 1 base from V and 0 bases from J, with 11 bases between. This CDR3 is CSARGGSSSTDTQYF. The CDR3 coding sequence is TGCAGTGCTAGAGGGGGGAGCTCTAGCACAGATACGCAGTATTTT.

This clonotype was picked up a small number of times. The rearrangement joins TRBV6-1 to TRBJ1-1, with D perhaps matching TRBD1 (6 bases). Germline values: CDR1 MNHNS, CDR2 SASEGT. This CDR3 has 14 amino acids. The ends were cut back, 7 bases at V and 10 bases at J, with 22 bases in the middle. CDR3 region: CASTLTGGATGAFF. The CDR3 DNA sequence: TGTGCCAGCACCCTTACTGGGGGGGCAACCGGAGCTTTCTTT.

This clonotype was observed a handful of times. This chain uses TRBV5-1 with TRBJ2-1, with 12 nucleotides matching TRBD1. Germline-derived CDR1 and CDR2 are SGHRS and YFSETQ. With V trimmed by 0 bases and J by 9 bases, 7 bases remained unmatched. The CDR3 length is 16 residues. The CDR3 loop reads CASSLVGGQGASEQFF. CDR3 coding DNA: TGCGCCAGCAGCTTGGTCGGGGGACAGGGGGCTAGTGAGCAGTTCTTC.

The sample holds a few counts of this clonotype. This chain connects TRBV5-8 to TRBJ1-2; TRBD1 might be the D (6 bases). CDR1 is SGHTS and CDR2 is YDEGEE in the germline V gene. With 4 bases removed from V and 4 bases from J, the gap between germline ends came to 14 bases. The CDR3 has 14 amino acids. CDR3 in amino acids: CASSHRQEIYGYTF. The CDR3 DNA is TGTGCCAGCAGCCACCGACAGGAGATCTATGGCTACACCTTC.

This clonotype was found a few times. The chain links TRBV12-5 to TRBJ2-1; 13 bases agree with TRBD2. This CDR3 contains 15 residues. V was clipped by 5 bases and J by 8 bases; unmatched bases: 6. Germline assignment: CDR1 LGHNT and CDR2 FRNRAP. This CDR3 reads CASGTGGLAGDEQFF. The CDR3 DNA reads as TGTGCTAGTGGTACTGGAGGACTAGCGGGAGATGAGCAGTTCTTC.